The 15 T cell receptor beta chains below come from one sample, sequenced in a study of T cell responses to AZD1222 COVID-19 vaccine. Measured with immunoSEQ multiplex PCR; TCRdb has only the in-frame clones, and not every one. Of about 54,000 clones detected, about 85% appear once; the ten largest clones hold over 3.5%. The sequences come from peripheral blood, collected on day 0 of AZD1222 vaccination. These receptor sequences come from an adult in good health.

The count of this clone is one. The V gene is TRBV4-1, the J gene TRBJ1-2; 11 bases agree with TRBD1. V lost 2 bases, J lost 3 bases, and 2 bases stayed unmatched. Germline V CDR1 and CDR2: MGHRA, YSYEKL. The CDR3 runs 15 residues. In DNA, the CDR3 is TGCGCCAGCAGCCAACCGGACAGGGGGCACTATGGCTACACCTTC. This translates into CASSQPDRGHYGYTF.

The genes are TRBV28 and TRBJ1-1; tentatively, D is TRBD1 (6 bases). Germline V gene lookup returns CDR1 MDHEN and CDR2 SYDVKM. V lost 5 bases and J lost 5, with 15 bases in between. The CDR3 runs 14 residues. The CDR3 DNA sequence: TGTGCCAGCAGTCCCCAGACAGGAGGTACTGAAGCTTTCTTT. As protein: CASSPQTGGTEAFF.

This clone was observed once. V usage is TRBV5-5 and J usage is TRBJ1-4; D is unclear. There are 15 residues in the CDR3. Germline V lookup: CDR1 SGHKS, CDR2 YYEKEE (reference sequence). V was pared by 1 base and J by 0 bases, with 7 bases between. The CDR3 DNA reads TGTGCCAGCAGCTTGCTCAACCCAACTAATGAAAAACTGTTTTTT. As protein: CASSLLNPTNEKLFF. Full variable domain (missing parts from reference TRBV5-5 and TRBJ1-4): DAGVTQSPTHLIKTRGQQVTLRCSPISGHKSVSWYQQVLGQGPQFIFQYYEKEERGRGNFPDRFSARQFPNYSSELNVNALLLGDSALYLCASSLLNPTNEKLFFGSGTQLSVL.

This chain connects TRBV18 to TRBJ2-2, with 7 positions matching TRBD1. The CDR3 has 16 residues. CDR1 KGHSH and CDR2 LQKENI come from the germline V gene. The trim removed 5 bases at V and 2 bases at J, leaving 8 bases unmatched. Here the CDR3 DNA reads TGTGCCAGCTCAGGAACAGGGGTAATAAACACCGGGGAGCTGTTTTTT. Its protein is CASSGTGVINTGELFF.

The chain combines TRBV7-2 with TRBJ1-6; D not resolved. Trimming left V 0 bases short and J 9 bases short, with 9 bases between. The CDR3 has 14 residues. CDR1 is SGHTA, CDR2 FQGNSA, per germline. The CDR3 sequence: CASSLAGGPSPLHF. The CDR3 nucleotides are TGTGCCAGCAGCTTAGCAGGAGGGCCTTCACCCCTCCACTTT.

The chain has TRBV6-5 and TRBJ2-1; 11 bases align to TRBD1. The length of the CDR3 is 15 residues. CDR1 is MNHEY and CDR2 is SVGAGI in the germline V gene. Germline trimming cut 6 bases from V and 4 bases from J; bases unmatched to any gene: 5. For the CDR3, the DNA is TGTGCCAGCAGCCGGACAGGGGGCCGGTACAATGAGCAGTTCTTC. This translates into CASSRTGGRYNEQFF.

V gene TRBV6-2 or TRBV6-3 combines with J gene TRBJ2-4; 8 bases fit TRBD2. Per the germline V gene, CDR1 is MNHEY and CDR2 is SVGEGT. This CDR3 contains 15 residues. J gave up 4 bases and V 0 bases, and 2 bases lay outside the gene matches. CDR3 protein: CASSYSTGGKNIQYF. DNA of the CDR3: TGTGCCAGCAGTTACTCGACGGGGGGGAAAAACATTCAGTACTTC.

The chain has TRBV4-3 and TRBJ1-5; D is possibly TRBD1 (5 bases). V lost 0 bases and J lost 9, with 15 bases in between. Germline CDR1 reads LGHNA; CDR2 reads YSLEER. CDR3 size: 15 residues. CDR3 coding DNA: TGCGCCAGCAGCCAAGACACTCTGGGGGGGGTGCCCCAGCATTTT. Translated, it gives CASSQDTLGGVPQHF.

The chain is built from TRBV6-2 or TRBV6-3 and TRBJ1-1, with 9 positions matching TRBD1. The CDR3 extends over 15 amino acids. V shed 5 bases and J 0 bases; nucleotides not matched to a gene: 4. Germline V gene data show CDR1 as MNHEY and CDR2 as SVGEGT. The CDR3 protein is CASSGTGTMNTEAFF. DNA of the CDR3: TGTGCCAGCAGTGGGACAGGGACTATGAACACTGAAGCTTTCTTT.

This chain connects TRBV30 to TRBJ1-4; no clear D. CDR1 and CDR2 (germline): GTSNPN, SVGIG (reference sequence). This CDR3 contains 13 residues. The V end was cut by 1 base, the J end by 9 bases, with 12 bases between. CDR3 in amino acids: CAWSDGVDKKLFF. The CDR3 nucleotides are TGTGCCTGGAGTGATGGAGTGGATAAAAAACTGTTTTTT.

The chain carries TRBV10-3 and TRBJ2-3; no reliable D call. The CDR3 is made up of 12 amino acids. Trimming pared 3 bases from V and 6 bases from J, leaving 7 bases between. Germline V lookup: CDR1 ENHRY, CDR2 SYGVKD. CDR3 bases: TGTGCCATCAGTGAACAAGGGGATACGCAGTATTTT. The encoded protein is CAISEQGDTQYF.

The chain carries TRBV5-4 and TRBJ2-5, with 11 bases lining up with TRBD2. J was trimmed by 2 bases and V by 3 bases; bases with no gene match: 3. The CDR3 covers 15 residues. The V gene's germline CDR1 is SGHNT and CDR2 YYREEE (reference sequence). CDR3 nucleotide sequence: TGTGCCAGCAGCTCGACTAGCGGGGCTCAAGAGACCCAGTACTTC. It specifies CASSSTSGAQETQYF.

This CDR3 is CAWSVPGQGNTEAFF. DNA for the CDR3: TGTGCCTGGAGTGTACCTGGACAGGGAAATACTGAAGCTTTCTTT. The rearrangement links TRBV30 to TRBJ1-1; 8 bases match TRBD1. The CDR3 is 15 amino acids. Germline V gene data show CDR1 as GTSNPN and CDR2 as SVGIG (reference sequence). Trimming cost V 0 bases and J 5 bases; bases outside gene matches: 8.

The V call is TRBV19, the J call TRBJ2-3, with D uncertain. Germline V lookup: CDR1 LNHDA, CDR2 SQIVND (reference sequence). Deletions cut 7 bases from V and 2 bases from J, with 13 bases between. The CDR3 runs to 14 residues. The CDR3 bases are TGTGCCAGTAAGGAAGCTAGATCCACAGATACGCAGTATTTT. It yields the protein CASKEARSTDTQYF.

This clone has just one count. V is TRBV24-1 and J is TRBJ2-7, with a possible D match to TRBD1 (6 bases). This CDR3 is built from 14 residues. CDR1 and CDR2 (germline): KGHDR, SFDVKD. V dropped 3 bases and J dropped 9 bases, with 17 bases sitting between them. The CDR3 protein is CATSDAYRVGGQYF. CDR3 nucleotide sequence: TGTGCCACCAGTGATGCCTACAGGGTAGGTGGGCAGTACTTC.